This passage covers 7 T cell receptor beta chains from one sample sequenced in a study of blood T cell repertoires in COVID-19. Clones were read by immunoSEQ multiplex PCR, and TCRdb kept only the in-frame ones, dropping some. The data hold roughly 250,000 clones, with around 87% observed a single time. Sequencing used PBMCs or T cells enriched from blood (not recorded which). All receptors come from a woman aged 35 to 49 with acute COVID-19.

The V call is TRBV19, the J call TRBJ2-7; D is possibly TRBD1 (6 bases). CDR1 is LNHDA and CDR2 is SQIVND in the germline V gene (reference sequence). V lost 4 bases and J 2 bases, leaving 15 bases between the germline ends. The CDR3 contains 15 residues. The CDR3 is CASSKGVARAYEQYF. CDR3 nucleotide sequence: TGTGCCAGTAGTAAGGGGGTTGCCAGGGCCTACGAGCAGTACTTC.

This clone was seen just once. This chain uses TRBV4-2 with TRBJ2-3, with 13 positions matching TRBD2. J was trimmed by 5 bases and V by 2 bases; bases with no gene match: 7. Germline-derived CDR1 and CDR2 are LGHNA and YNFKEQ. This CDR3 contains 17 residues. Here the CDR3 reads CASSQQLAGGPKDTQYF. DNA for the CDR3: TGTGCCAGCAGCCAACAACTAGCGGGAGGGCCTAAAGATACGCAGTATTTT.

The CDR3 spells CASSQDGRGNEYF. CDR3 in DNA: TGTGCCAGCAGCCAAGACGGAAGGGGAAACGAGTACTTC. The J gene is TRBJ2-7, the V gene TRBV3-1 (or the pseudogene TRBV3-2), with D maybe TRBD1 (5 bases). Trimming stripped 0 bases from V and 11 bases from J, with 14 bases between. The germline V gene encodes CDR1 LGHDT and CDR2 YNNKEL (reference sequence). The CDR3 runs to 13 residues.

The chain combines TRBV11-3 with TRBJ1-4; 9 bases fit TRBD1. The CDR3 totals 14 residues. V lost 5 bases, J lost 5 bases, and 3 bases stayed unmatched. In germline, CDR1 is SGHNT, CDR2 YENEEA. CDR3 protein: CASSPQGANEKLFF. CDR3 nucleotides: TGTGCCAGCAGCCCACAGGGGGCGAATGAAAAACTGTTTTTT. Supplemented by reference TRBV11-3 and TRBJ1-4, the full variable domain reads EAGVVQSPRYKIIEKKQPVAFWCNPISGHNTLYWYLQNLGQGPELLIRYENEEAVDDSQLPKDRFSAERLKGVDSTLKIQPAELGDSAVYLCASSPQGANEKLFFGSGTQLSVL.

The gene calls are TRBV19 and TRBJ2-3, with 11 bases lining up with TRBD1. The CDR3 is made up of 14 amino acids. Losses at the gene ends were 10 bases for V and 3 bases for J; bases not matched to a gene: 6. Germline V lookup: CDR1 LNHDA, CDR2 SQIVND (reference sequence). The CDR3 DNA reads TGTGCCACCCGGACAGGGGGCAGGACAGATACGCAGTATTTT. This sequence encodes CATRTGGRTDTQYF.

This sequence joins TRBV24-1 and TRBJ2-1; 9 positions match TRBD1. Per the germline V gene, CDR1 is KGHDR and CDR2 is SFDVKD. The CDR3 consists of 16 residues. The junction had 3 bases not matched to a gene; V was cut back by 3 bases and J by 1 base. The CDR3 nucleotides read TGTGCCACCAGTGATACCGGGACAGGGTCCTACAATGAGCAGTTCTTC. Protein: CATSDTGTGSYNEQFF.

The rearrangement uses TRBV10-1 and TRBJ2-3; 7 bases map to TRBD1. The CDR3 covers 16 residues. CDR1 WNHNN and CDR2 SYGVQD come from the germline V gene (reference sequence). Trimming took 3 bases from V and 6 from J; bases not matched to a gene: 12. CDR3 nucleotide sequence: TGCGCCAGCAGTGATGGGACAGCAAAATCGTTGGATACGCAGTATTTT. Translating gives CASSDGTAKSLDTQYF.